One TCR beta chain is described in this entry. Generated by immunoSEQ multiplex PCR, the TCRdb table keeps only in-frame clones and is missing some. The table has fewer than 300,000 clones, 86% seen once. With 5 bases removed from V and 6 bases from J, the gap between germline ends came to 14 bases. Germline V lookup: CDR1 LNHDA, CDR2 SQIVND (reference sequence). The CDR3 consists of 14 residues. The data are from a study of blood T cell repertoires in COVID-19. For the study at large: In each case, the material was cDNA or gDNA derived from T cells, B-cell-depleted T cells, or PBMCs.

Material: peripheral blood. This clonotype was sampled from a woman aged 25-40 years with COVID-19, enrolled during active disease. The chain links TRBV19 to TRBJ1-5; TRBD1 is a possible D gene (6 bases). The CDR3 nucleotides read TGTGCCAGTAGTCGACAACAAGGGGGTCAGCCCCAGCATTTT. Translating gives CASSRQQGGQPQHF.